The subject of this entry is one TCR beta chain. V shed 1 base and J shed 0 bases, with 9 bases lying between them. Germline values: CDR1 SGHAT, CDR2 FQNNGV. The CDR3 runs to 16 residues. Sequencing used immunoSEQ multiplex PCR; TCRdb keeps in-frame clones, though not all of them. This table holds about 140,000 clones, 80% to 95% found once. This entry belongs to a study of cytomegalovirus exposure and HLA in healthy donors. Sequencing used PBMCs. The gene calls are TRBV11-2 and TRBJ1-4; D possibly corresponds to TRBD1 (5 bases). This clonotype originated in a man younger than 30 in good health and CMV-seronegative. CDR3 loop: CASSLAYRTTNEKLFF. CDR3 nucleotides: TGTGCCAGCAGCTTAGCTTACAGGACAACTAATGAAAAACTGTTTTTT.